The TCR beta chain described here comes from a study of CD8 T cells in Susac syndrome. Reverse transcription of roughly 0.5 to 1 ug RNA was performed with random hexamers. TCR beta CDR3 was amplified by immunoSEQ covering 54 Vbeta and 13 Jbeta. TCRdb itself ran the immunoSEQ multiplex PCR reads through MiXCR, one entry per CDR3 protein. The table shows around 79,000 distinct CDR3 sequences, with approximately 94% occurring only once. Losses at the gene ends were 8 bases for V and 4 bases for J; bases not matched to a gene: 7. The CDR3 covers 15 residues. Per the germline V gene, CDR1 is LNHNV and CDR2 is YYDKDF (reference sequence).

The sample taken for sequencing was CD8+ T cells from PBMCs. This sequence originates from a human donor with multiple sclerosis. The chain joins TRBV15 to TRBJ2-1; 11 positions match TRBD2. The CDR3 DNA follows: TGTGCCACCGGTCCTGGGACTAGCGGTTACAATGAGCAGTTCTTC. This sequence encodes CATGPGTSGYNEQFF.